This is a list of T cell receptor beta chains from one sample in a study of T cells in Graves' hyperthyroidism and ophthalmopathy. TCRdb re-analysed the multiplex PCR reads in MiXCR, keeping a single row per CDR3 protein. The repertoire holds fewer than 700,000 distinct CDR3 sequences, with roughly 16% as singletons. Sequenced input: blood. Every receptor here comes from a woman in her twenties or thirties with Graves' hyperthyroidism. The CDR3 runs from the conserved cysteine through the conserved F or W. Each record gives: V gene, clone size, D gene, J gene, CDR3 protein, CDR3 DNA. A D gene is named only where the DNA matches it firmly. Clone size is shown for a subset of rows, as once, few, many or a class of expanded clone.

TRBV11-3,many,NA,TRBJ2-3,CASSLGSQLQGDTQYF,TGTGCCAGCAGCTTAGGGTCCCAACTTCAGGGAGATACGCAGTATTTT
TRBV7-2,NA,TRBD1,TRBJ2-2,CASSLVDRVGGELFF,TGTGCCAGCAGCTTAGTGGACAGGGTCGGCGGGGAGCTGTTTTTT
TRBV28,many,NA,TRBJ1-3,CASSYGSQGAGNTIYF,TGTGCCAGCAGTTATGGGTCCCAGGGAGCTGGAAACACCATATATTTT
TRBV6-1,NA,NA,TRBJ1-5,CASNPDRTNQPQHF,TGTGCCAGCAATCCCGACAGGACTAATCAGCCCCAGCATTTT
TRBV20-1,NA,NA,TRBJ1-6,CSARDGGGSPLHF,TGCAGTGCTAGAGACGGCGGGGGGTCACCCCTCCACTTT
TRBV6-1,many,TRBD1,TRBJ1-3,CASSDGQGWNTIYF,TGTGCCAGCAGTGACGGACAGGGATGGAACACCATATATTTT
TRBV12-3/TRBV12-4,many,NA,TRBJ2-7,CASSFGITYEQYF,TGTGCCAGCAGTTTCGGCATTACCTACGAGCAGTACTTC
TRBV4-2,few,TRBD2,TRBJ2-7,CASSPKLADLSYEQYF,TGTGCCAGCAGCCCGAAGCTAGCGGACCTATCCTACGAGCAGTACTTC
TRBV18,many,NA,TRBJ2-7,CASSRSRGVDEQYF,TGTGCCAGCTCACGAAGTAGGGGAGTAGACGAGCAGTACTTC
TRBV20-1,many,NA,TRBJ2-3,CSAPVLKPSTDTQYF,TGCAGTGCTCCGGTCCTAAAACCTAGCACAGATACGCAGTATTTT
TRBV5-1,many,NA,TRBJ2-1,CASSTRDAVSSYNEQFF,TGCGCCAGCAGCACCCGGGACGCCGTAAGCTCCTACAATGAGCAGTTCTTC
TRBV11-1,few,TRBD1,TRBJ2-2,CASSGWTGDFTGELFF,TGTGCCAGCAGCGGCTGGACAGGGGATTTTACCGGGGAGCTGTTTTTT
TRBV19,NA,TRBD1,TRBJ2-7,CASSFRTGGSAYEQYF,TGTGCCAGTAGTTTTCGGACAGGGGGATCCGCCTACGAGCAGTACTTC
TRBV11-2,many,TRBD1,TRBJ2-4,CASSQPGGVKNIQYF,TGTGCCAGCAGTCAACCAGGGGGAGTCAAAAACATTCAGTACTTC
TRBV19,NA,TRBD2,TRBJ2-7,CASSIGTSGSSTYEQYF,TGTGCCAGTAGTATAGGGACTAGCGGGAGCAGTACCTACGAGCAGTACTTC
TRBV28,many,NA,TRBJ2-5,CASSSRLQETQYF,TGTGCCAGCAGTTCAAGACTGCAAGAGACCCAGTACTTC
TRBV6-1,NA,TRBD1,TRBJ2-7,CASSEGTGFLRDEQYF,TGTGCCAGCAGTGAAGGGACAGGGTTCCTACGGGACGAGCAGTACTTC
TRBV7-3,NA,TRBD2,TRBJ2-1,CASSFVAGGPDEQFF,TGTGCCAGCAGCTTCGTAGCGGGAGGGCCCGATGAGCAGTTCTTC
TRBV28,many,TRBD2,TRBJ2-5,CASSLYRTSGQETQYF,TGTGCCAGCAGTTTATATAGGACTAGCGGACAAGAGACCCAGTACTTC
TRBV19,few,TRBD1,TRBJ2-7,CASSRTGTGSGEQYF,TGTGCCAGTAGTAGGACCGGGACAGGGTCTGGCGAGCAGTACTTC
TRBV12-3/TRBV12-4,few,NA,TRBJ1-3,CASSLVLGFEWDSGNTIYF,TGTGCCAGCAGTTTAGTTCTAGGGTTTGAGTGGGACTCTGGAAACACCATATATTTT
TRBV10-3,once,NA,TRBJ1-5,CAIRAGTGSQPQHF,TGTGCCATCAGGGCTGGAACAGGAAGTCAGCCCCAGCATTTT
TRBV7-3,NA,NA,TRBJ2-5,CASSPDPRETQYF,TGTGCCAGCAGCCCCGACCCCAGGGAGACCCAGTACTTC
TRBV7-2,NA,TRBD1,TRBJ1-2,CASSLEGDRGGGGYTF,TGTGCCAGCAGCTTAGAGGGGGACAGGGGTGGGGGAGGCTACACCTTC
TRBV4-1,many,NA,TRBJ1-5,CASSQVPGNQPQHF,TGCGCCAGCAGCCAAGTGCCGGGCAATCAGCCCCAGCATTTT
TRBV18,few,NA,TRBJ2-2,CASSPLAFSNTGELFF,TGTGCCAGCTCACCGCTAGCCTTCTCGAACACCGGGGAGCTGTTTTTT
TRBV9,many,NA,TRBJ1-1,CASSPKSGDTEAFF,TGTGCCAGCAGCCCCAAATCGGGTGACACTGAAGCTTTCTTT
TRBV6-5,NA,TRBD1,TRBJ2-3,CASSYGTGSGTDTQYF,TGTGCCAGCAGTTACGGGACAGGGTCCGGCACAGATACGCAGTATTTT
TRBV6-2/TRBV6-3,many,NA,TRBJ2-1,CASSNAWEQFF,TGTGCCAGCAGTAACGCATGGGAGCAGTTCTTC
TRBV30,many,NA,TRBJ2-3,CAWSTWGPDTQYF,TGTGCCTGGAGTACGTGGGGGCCTGATACGCAGTATTTT
TRBV5-5,few,NA,TRBJ2-1,CASSSPGIYNEQFF,TGTGCCAGCAGCTCACCGGGAATCTACAATGAGCAGTTCTTC
TRBV5-5,few,NA,TRBJ1-1,CASSIDQVNTEAFF,TGTGCCAGCAGCATCGACCAGGTGAACACTGAAGCTTTCTTT
TRBV2,few,TRBD1,TRBJ2-5,CASSVRGRGETQYF,TGTGCCAGCAGTGTCAGGGGGAGAGGGGAGACCCAGTACTTC
TRBV7-9,few,NA,TRBJ2-7,CASSFPRDSREYEQYF,TGTGCCAGCAGCTTCCCCCGGGACAGCCGGGAGTACGAGCAGTACTTC
TRBV28,few,NA,TRBJ1-2,CASWGRAAISYGYTF,TGTGCCAGCTGGGGCAGGGCCGCCATTAGCTATGGCTACACCTTC
TRBV18,NA,TRBD2,TRBJ2-4,CASSPPASGSGNIQYF,TGTGCCAGCTCACCACCGGCTAGCGGGTCAGGTAACATTCAGTACTTC
TRBV27,many,NA,TRBJ2-7,CATAGDHVSYEQYF,TGTGCCACGGCCGGGGACCACGTCTCCTACGAGCAGTACTTC
TRBV4-1,NA,NA,TRBJ2-3,CASSQVQGWGDTQYF,TGCGCCAGCAGCCAAGTCCAAGGGTGGGGGGATACGCAGTATTTT
TRBV15,few,NA,TRBJ1-4,CATSRNAVQTRLFF,TGTGCCACCAGCAGAAACGCTGTACAGACTCGCCTGTTTTTT
TRBV5-6,NA,NA,TRBJ1-1,CASSSTLHDEAFF,TGTGCCAGCAGCTCCACTCTCCATGATGAAGCTTTCTTT
TRBV5-1,few,NA,TRBJ2-5,CASSLGVMGLQETQYF,TGCGCCAGCAGCTTGGGGGTCATGGGTCTTCAAGAGACCCAGTACTTC
TRBV29-1,NA,NA,TRBJ2-7,CSVDLRAPTKYEQYF,TGCAGCGTTGATCTGCGCGCACCAACCAAATACGAGCAGTACTTC
TRBV6-1,many,NA,TRBJ2-3,CASSEYVDTQYF,TGTGCCAGCAGTGAATATGTTGATACGCAGTATTTT
TRBV28,many,NA,TRBJ1-4,CASSLLDGVEKLFF,TGTGCCAGCAGTTTATTGGACGGGGTTGAAAAACTGTTTTTT
TRBV7-2,few,TRBD2,TRBJ2-7,CASSRSLAGARNEQYF,TGTGCCAGCAGCAGATCACTAGCGGGAGCTAGGAACGAGCAGTACTTC
TRBV6-1,many,NA,TRBJ1-5,CASSGNRVNQPQHF,TGTGCCAGCAGTGGAAACAGGGTCAATCAGCCCCAGCATTTT
TRBV18,NA,NA,TRBJ2-7,CASSPRGNPVEWEQYF,TGTGCCAGCTCACCACGAGGGAACCCCGTAGAGTGGGAGCAGTACTTC
TRBV6-2/TRBV6-3,NA,NA,TRBJ2-5,CASTPEVVRRTQYF,TGTGCCAGCACCCCTGAGGTTGTGAGGCGGACCCAGTACTTC